The present T cell receptor (beta chain) was sequenced within a study of early T cells in non-severe SARS-CoV-2 infection. Study-level background: Investigators sequenced bulk RNA drawn from unsorted whole blood, and chains remained unpaired.

TCRdb used MiXCR to reprocess the 5' RACE reads, holding one entry per CDR3 protein. Here the sample spans 50,000 to 60,000 distinct CDR3 sequences, about 8.4% being singletons. V was pared by 3 bases and J by 10 bases, with 21 bases between. Germline V lookup: CDR1 DFQATT, CDR2 SNEGSKA (reference sequence). This CDR3 is 14 amino acids long. This TCR was sampled from an adult who was a healthcare worker with PCR-confirmed SARS-CoV-2 infection or an uninfected control (not recorded which). The chain joins TRBV20-1 to TRBJ1-1; D is unresolved. Sample: whole blood. CDR3 bases: TGCAGTGCTAGGCCTCAGAAAATCAGAGGCGTAGCTTTCTTT. Its translation: CSARPQKIRGVAFF.